Below are 27 T cell receptor beta chains sequenced from a single sample in a study of blood T cell repertoires in COVID-19 (dated by TCRdb to 2019 to 2021). The library was produced with the immunoSEQ multiplex PCR assay. The table comes from immuneACCESS by way of TCRdb, which keeps in-frame sequences with V and J called. Part of the clones is missing from these tables; in studies checked, under half for an unresolved V gene and the rest for unknown reasons. For this sample the table gives some 97,000 clones, of which 90% were detected only once. Just over 5% of the sample lies in the top ten. Sequences were obtained from peripheral blood. These TCRs come from a middle-aged man with acute or convalescent COVID-19.

This chain links TRBV7-2 with TRBJ2-1; 10 nucleotides match TRBD2. Trimming removed 5 bases from V and 0 bases from J; junction bases left unmatched: 7. Germline V lookup: CDR1 SGHTA, CDR2 FQGNSA. This CDR3 contains 17 residues. The CDR3 region has the DNA TGTGCCAGCAGCCCTTACCCTAGCGGGAGCTCCTACAATGAGCAGTTCTTC. Encoded protein: CASSPYPSGSSYNEQFF. Together with reference TRBV7-2 and TRBJ2-1, the CDR3 gives the full variable domain: GAGVSQSPSNKVTEKGKDVELRCDPISGHTALYWYRQSLGQGLEFLIYFQGNSAPDKSGLPSDRFSAERTGGSVSTLTIQRTQQEDSAVYLCASSPYPSGSSYNEQFFGPGTRLTVL.

V usage is TRBV7-9 and J usage is TRBJ1-2, with D unresolved. V gave up 4 bases and J gave up 6 bases, with 6 bases separating them. Germline V CDR1 and CDR2: SEHNR, FQNEAQ (reference sequence). The CDR3 spans 11 residues. The CDR3 sequence is CASSSFDGYTF. The DNA of the CDR3 is TGTGCCAGCAGCTCCTTTGATGGCTACACCTTC.

This clone was seen just once. The chain carries TRBV18 and TRBJ1-5; 12 nucleotides align to TRBD1. Germline V gene lookup returns CDR1 KGHSH and CDR2 LQKENI. J gave up 7 bases and V 3 bases, and 4 bases lay outside the gene matches. The CDR3 has 15 amino acids. CDR3 sequence: CASSPGQGAYQPQHF. The DNA of the CDR3 is TGTGCCAGCTCACCGGGACAGGGGGCATACCAGCCCCAGCATTTT. Full variable domain (outside the CDR3, taken from reference TRBV18 and TRBJ1-5): NAGVMQNPRHLVRRRGQEARLRCSPMKGHSHVYWYRQLPEEGLKFMVYLQKENIIDESGMPKERFSAEFPKEGPSILRIQQVVRGDSAAYFCASSPGQGAYQPQHFGDGTRLSIL.

The rearrangement joins TRBV3-1 (or the pseudogene TRBV3-2) to TRBJ1-1; weak D call: TRBD1 (6 bases). This CDR3 region has 16 residues. V gave up 1 base and J gave up 4 bases, with 16 bases separating them. Germline CDR1 LGHDT, CDR2 YNNKEL (reference sequence). CDR3 sequence: CASSQGFRGRSTEAFF. The CDR3 DNA sequence: TGTGCCAGCAGCCAAGGTTTCAGGGGAAGGAGCACTGAAGCTTTCTTT.

This chain uses TRBV15 with TRBJ2-2; the D gene is possibly TRBD2 (5 bases). With 4 bases removed from V and 7 bases from J, the gap between germline ends came to 7 bases. The CDR3 has 12 amino acids. Germline V gene data show CDR1 as LNHNV and CDR2 as YYDKDF (reference sequence). CDR3 loop: CATSMAGGELFF. The CDR3 DNA follows: TGTGCCACCAGCATGGCGGGCGGGGAGCTGTTTTTT.

V usage is TRBV30 and J usage is TRBJ1-5; 10 bases map to TRBD1. V shed 0 bases and J 6 bases; nucleotides not matched to a gene: 5. CDR1 and CDR2 (germline): GTSNPN, SVGIG (reference sequence). This CDR3 region has 15 residues. CDR3 DNA sequence: TGTGCCTGGAGTGTAGGGACAGGGGTGGCTCAGCCCCAGCATTTT. It specifies CAWSVGTGVAQPQHF.

The chain links TRBV19 to TRBJ1-5; possibly TRBD1 for D (5 bases). Germline-derived CDR1 and CDR2 are LNHDA and SQIVND (reference sequence). The CDR3 has 14 amino acids. The V gene lost 6 bases and the J gene lost 0 bases, with 9 bases spanning the gap. The CDR3 sequence is CASSGHYSNQPQHF. In nucleotides, the CDR3 is TGTGCCAGTAGCGGACACTATAGCAATCAGCCCCAGCATTTT.

V gene TRBV6-5 combines with J gene TRBJ1-1, with TRBD1 as a possible D gene (6 bases). The CDR3 sequence is 14 residues long. The germline V gene encodes CDR1 MNHEY and CDR2 SVGAGI. Deletions cut 5 bases from V and 1 base from J, with 11 bases between. The CDR3 sequence: CASSPKDRNTEAFF. The CDR3 nucleotides read TGTGCCAGCAGTCCCAAGGACAGGAACACTGAAGCTTTCTTT.

This clone is a singleton in its sample. This rearrangement joins TRBV18 to TRBJ2-3, with 7 bases identical to TRBD2. V dropped 2 bases and J dropped 0; count of bases not matched to a gene: 2. CDR3 size: 15 residues. Looked up from germline, CDR1 is KGHSH and CDR2 is LQKENI. The chain's CDR3 is CASSPGGSSTDTQYF. The CDR3 nucleotides read TGTGCCAGCTCACCAGGCGGGAGTAGCACAGATACGCAGTATTTT.

The chain couples TRBV5-5 to TRBJ2-2; no reliable D call. The CDR3 totals 13 residues. The V gene's germline CDR1 is SGHKS and CDR2 YYEKEE (reference sequence). The V end lost 0 bases, the J end lost 4 bases, and 4 bases lay between the germline ends. This chain's CDR3 is CASSLVLTGELFF. The CDR3 DNA sequence: TGTGCCAGCAGCTTGGTTCTCACCGGGGAGCTGTTTTTT.

The chain has TRBV5-1 and TRBJ2-1; tentative D call: TRBD1 (6 bases). The CDR3 extends over 21 amino acids. Germline V gene lookup returns CDR1 SGHRS and CDR2 YFSETQ. The germline V and J ends were trimmed by 5 bases and 3 bases, with 33 bases remaining between them. In DNA, the CDR3 is TGCGCCAGCAGGGGGAATAGCAGGTTCAGGGGAGAGGATTGGATCTACAATGAGCAGTTCTTC. This sequence encodes CASRGNSRFRGEDWIYNEQFF.

The V call is TRBV7-8, the J call TRBJ2-2, with 9 nucleotides matching TRBD2. This CDR3 comprises 17 residues. J lost 4 bases, V lost 5 bases, and 11 bases had no gene match. Germline V gives CDR1 SGHVS, CDR2 FQNEAQ. CDR3 sequence (DNA): TGTGCCAGCAGCAAGCATAGCGGGAGTAGTAGCACCGGGGAGCTGTTTTTT. Amino acid sequence: CASSKHSGSSSTGELFF.

This chain joins TRBV3-1 (or the pseudogene TRBV3-2) and TRBJ1-2, with D perhaps TRBD1 (6 bases). With 5 bases removed from V and 1 base from J, the gap between germline ends came to 14 bases. The CDR3 consists of 15 residues. Germline V gene lookup returns CDR1 LGHDT and CDR2 YNNKEL (reference sequence). In DNA form, the CDR3 reads TGTGCCAGCAGCGGCGATGGGGGCAATAACTATGGCTACACCTTC. This gives the protein CASSGDGGNNYGYTF.

This chain links TRBV4-1 with TRBJ2-7; no reliable D call. This CDR3 has 14 amino acids. The germline V gene encodes CDR1 MGHRA and CDR2 YSYEKL. The V end lost 1 base, the J end lost 0 bases, and 7 bases lay between the germline ends. CDR3 sequence: CASSQGLNSYEQYF. CDR3 DNA: TGCGCCAGCAGCCAAGGACTGAACTCCTACGAGCAGTACTTC.

The chain has TRBV11-3 and TRBJ2-2; the D is unclear. V was trimmed by 5 bases and J by 8 bases, leaving 6 bases between them. The germline V gene encodes CDR1 SGHNT and CDR2 YENEEA. This CDR3 is 11 amino acids long. Written as DNA, the CDR3 is TGTGCCAGCAGCCACGGGGGGGAGCTGTTTTTT. Translated, it gives CASSHGGELFF.

V usage is TRBV4-1 and J usage is TRBJ2-1; D perhaps matches TRBD2 (7 bases). Germline loops: CDR1 MGHRA, CDR2 YSYEKL. The CDR3 consists of 15 residues. The V and J ends lost 3 bases and 9 bases respectively, with 18 bases between them. The CDR3 bases are TGCGCCAGCAGCCAGGGGGCTGCAGGGAGGGGTGAGCAGTTCTTC. Translation: CASSQGAAGRGEQFF.

This chain's CDR3 is CASSLGTGGRETQYF. The CDR3 DNA follows: TGTGCCAGCAGCTTAGGGACAGGGGGACGTGAGACCCAGTACTTC. The J gene is TRBJ2-5, the V gene TRBV7-2; 10 bases map to TRBD1. The CDR3 consists of 15 residues. Germline CDR1 is SGHTA and CDR2 is FQGNSA. V shed 1 base and J 5 bases; nucleotides not matched to a gene: 4.

This clone was seen a few times. The chain couples TRBV29-1 to TRBJ1-2; TRBD1 matches at 10 bases. The J segment lost 4 bases and the V segment lost 1 base, leaving 0 bases of the junction unmatched. From germline, CDR1 is SQVTM and CDR2 ANQGSEA. This CDR3 spans 13 amino acids. The CDR3 reads CSVEGQGAYGYTF. CDR3 in DNA: TGCAGCGTTGAAGGACAGGGGGCCTATGGCTACACCTTC.

J is TRBJ1-3 and V is TRBV15; D not resolved. The CDR3 is made up of 16 amino acids. The germline V and J ends were trimmed by 0 bases and 0 bases, with 9 bases remaining between them. Per the germline V gene, CDR1 is LNHNV and CDR2 is YYDKDF (reference sequence). CDR3 in DNA: TGTGCCACCAGCAGAGACGTAACTGACTCTGGAAACACCATATATTTT. The encoded protein is CATSRDVTDSGNTIYF.

V gene TRBV10-3 combines with J gene TRBJ2-7; tentative D call: TRBD2 (7 bases). The germline V gene encodes CDR1 ENHRY and CDR2 SYGVKD. The V end lost 11 bases, the J end lost 3 bases, and 11 bases lay between the germline ends. The CDR3 length is 11 residues. The CDR3 here is CAGGGLYEQYF. As DNA, the CDR3 is TGTGCCGGCGGGGGCCTCTACGAGCAGTACTTC.

The genes are TRBV6-5 and TRBJ1-5, with 10 nucleotides matching TRBD1. The trim removed 2 bases at V and 6 bases at J, leaving 1 base unmatched. Germline CDR1 reads MNHEY; CDR2 reads SVGAGI. This CDR3 contains 14 residues. This CDR3 reads CASSYGQGGQPQHF. CDR3 nucleotide sequence: TGTGCCAGCAGTTACGGACAGGGGGGTCAGCCCCAGCATTTT.

The chain employs TRBV4-3 and TRBJ2-2; maybe TRBD2 (6 bases). The V and J ends lost 5 bases and 0 bases respectively, with 13 bases between them. CDR3 size: 16 residues. CDR1 is LGHNA and CDR2 is YSLEER in the germline V gene. CDR3 nucleotides: TGCGCCAGCAGCGATGGAGGGGAAGCGAACACCGGGGAGCTGTTTTTT. Its protein is CASSDGGEANTGELFF.

With respect to this clone: This sample also contains other DNA sequences that code for the same CDR3. The chain carries TRBV18 and TRBJ2-2; D is perhaps TRBD1 (6 bases). The CDR3 loop spans 13 amino acids. Germline CDR1 and CDR2: KGHSH and LQKENI. Trimming took 3 bases from V and 5 from J, leaving 7 bases between them. The CDR3 loop is CASSPTGTGELFF. For the CDR3, the DNA is TGTGCCAGCTCACCTACAGGGACCGGGGAGCTGTTTTTT.

V gene TRBV3-1 (or the pseudogene TRBV3-2) combines with J gene TRBJ2-7; D gene ambiguous. CDR3 length: 13 residues. V lost 3 bases, J lost 2 bases, and 8 bases lay in between. The germline gives CDR1 LGHDT, CDR2 YNNKEL (reference sequence). The DNA of the CDR3 is TGTGCCAGCAGCCAGGGCCTTACCTACGAGCAGTACTTC. It encodes CASSQGLTYEQYF.

J is TRBJ2-7 and V is TRBV21-1; the listed D gene, TRBD2, was not tested against the DNA. TRBV21-1 is flagged as a pseudogene. The CDR3 runs 16 residues. CDR3 residues: CASSKEAGGPNNEQYF. In DNA, the CDR3 is TGTGCCAGCAGCAAAGAGGCGGGAGGGCCAAATAACGAGCAGTACTTC.

The V and J genes are TRBV6-5 and TRBJ1-6, with TRBD1 identical over 7 bases. The germline V gene encodes CDR1 MNHEY and CDR2 SVGAGI. The V and J ends lost 6 bases and 3 bases, in that order; junction bases with no gene match: 5. The CDR3 covers 15 residues. In DNA, the CDR3 is TGTGCCAGCAGCCCCGGACAGGTCTATAATTCACCCCTCCACTTT. Residues: CASSPGQVYNSPLHF.

This clone showed up just a few times. The DNA of the CDR3 is TGTGCCAGCAGGCAAAGGACAGGGAGGGACACTGAAGCTTTCTTT. Translation: CASRQRTGRDTEAFF. This chain links TRBV6-5 with TRBJ1-1; 8 bases agree with TRBD1. The CDR3 has 15 residues. The ends lost 6 bases at V and 3 bases at J; junction bases unmatched: 9. In germline, CDR1 is MNHEY, CDR2 SVGAGI.